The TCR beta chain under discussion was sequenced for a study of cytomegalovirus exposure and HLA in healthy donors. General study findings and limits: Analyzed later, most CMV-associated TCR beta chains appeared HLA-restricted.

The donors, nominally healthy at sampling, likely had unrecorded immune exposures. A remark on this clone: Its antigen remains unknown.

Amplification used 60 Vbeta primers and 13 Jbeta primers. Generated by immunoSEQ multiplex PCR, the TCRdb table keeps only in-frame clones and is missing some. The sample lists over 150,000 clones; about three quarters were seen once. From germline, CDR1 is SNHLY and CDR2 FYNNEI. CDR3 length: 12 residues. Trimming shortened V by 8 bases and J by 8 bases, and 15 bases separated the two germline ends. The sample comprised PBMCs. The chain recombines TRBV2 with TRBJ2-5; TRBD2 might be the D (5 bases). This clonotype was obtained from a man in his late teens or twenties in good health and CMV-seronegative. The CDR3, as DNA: TGTGCCAGCGTGGTTGGGAGAACTACCCAGTACTTC. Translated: CASVVGRTTQYF.